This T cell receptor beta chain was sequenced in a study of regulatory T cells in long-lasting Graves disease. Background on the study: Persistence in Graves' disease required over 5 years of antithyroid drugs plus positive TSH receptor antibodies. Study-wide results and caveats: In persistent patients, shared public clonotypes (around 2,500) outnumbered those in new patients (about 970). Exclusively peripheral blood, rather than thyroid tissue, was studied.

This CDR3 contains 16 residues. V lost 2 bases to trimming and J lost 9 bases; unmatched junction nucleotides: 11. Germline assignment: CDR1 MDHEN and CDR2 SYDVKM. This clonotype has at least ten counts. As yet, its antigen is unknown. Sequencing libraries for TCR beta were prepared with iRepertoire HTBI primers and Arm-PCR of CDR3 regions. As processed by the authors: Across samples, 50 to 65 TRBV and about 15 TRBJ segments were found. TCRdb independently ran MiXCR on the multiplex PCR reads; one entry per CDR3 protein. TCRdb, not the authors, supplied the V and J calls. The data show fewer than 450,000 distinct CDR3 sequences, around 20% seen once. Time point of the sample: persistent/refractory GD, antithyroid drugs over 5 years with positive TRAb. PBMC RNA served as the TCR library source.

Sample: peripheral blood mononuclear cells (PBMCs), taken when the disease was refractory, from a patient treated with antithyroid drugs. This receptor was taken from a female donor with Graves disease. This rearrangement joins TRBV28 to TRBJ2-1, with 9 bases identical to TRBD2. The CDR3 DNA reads TGTGCCAGCAGTTTAAATAGCGGGAGTTCACGACGTGAGCAGTTCTTC. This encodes CASSLNSGSSRREQFF.